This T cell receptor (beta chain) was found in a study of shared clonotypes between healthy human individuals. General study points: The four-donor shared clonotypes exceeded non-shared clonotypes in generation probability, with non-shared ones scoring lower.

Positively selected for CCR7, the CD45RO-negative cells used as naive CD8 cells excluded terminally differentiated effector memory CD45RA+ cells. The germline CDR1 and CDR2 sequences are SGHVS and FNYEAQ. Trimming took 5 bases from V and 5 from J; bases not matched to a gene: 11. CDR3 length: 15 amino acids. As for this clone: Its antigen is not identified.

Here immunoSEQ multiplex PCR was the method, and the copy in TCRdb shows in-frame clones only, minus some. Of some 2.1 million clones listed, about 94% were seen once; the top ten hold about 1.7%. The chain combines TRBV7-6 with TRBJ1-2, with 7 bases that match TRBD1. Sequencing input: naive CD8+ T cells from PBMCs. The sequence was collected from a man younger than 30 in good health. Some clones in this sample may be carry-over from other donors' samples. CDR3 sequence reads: CASSPTFQGEYGYTF. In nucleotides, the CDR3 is TGTGCCAGCAGCCCTACCTTCCAGGGGGAATATGGCTACACCTTC.